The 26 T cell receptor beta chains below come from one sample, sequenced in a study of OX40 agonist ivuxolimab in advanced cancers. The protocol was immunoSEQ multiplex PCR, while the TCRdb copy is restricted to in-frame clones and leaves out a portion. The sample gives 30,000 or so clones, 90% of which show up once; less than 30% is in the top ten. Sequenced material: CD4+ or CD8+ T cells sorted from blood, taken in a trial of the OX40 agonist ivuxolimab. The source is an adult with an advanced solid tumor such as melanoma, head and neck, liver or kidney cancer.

The CDR3 sequence: CASSYSTLGGVETQYF. The CDR3 DNA sequence: TGTGCCAGCAGTTACTCAACACTCGGGGGAGTGGAGACCCAGTACTTC. The rearrangement links TRBV6-6 to TRBJ2-5; a possible D gene is TRBD2 (6 bases). Germline assignment: CDR1 MNHNY and CDR2 SVGAGI (reference sequence). CDR3 length: 16 amino acids. The V end was cut by 0 bases, the J end by 5 bases, with 16 bases between.

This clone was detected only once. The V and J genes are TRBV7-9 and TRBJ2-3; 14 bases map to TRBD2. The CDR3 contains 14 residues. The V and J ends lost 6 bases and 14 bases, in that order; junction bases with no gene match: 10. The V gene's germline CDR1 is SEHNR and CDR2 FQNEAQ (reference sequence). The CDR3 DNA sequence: TGTGCCAGCAGTCTACCGGGACTAGCGGGAGAAGGGTATTTT. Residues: CASSLPGLAGEGYF.

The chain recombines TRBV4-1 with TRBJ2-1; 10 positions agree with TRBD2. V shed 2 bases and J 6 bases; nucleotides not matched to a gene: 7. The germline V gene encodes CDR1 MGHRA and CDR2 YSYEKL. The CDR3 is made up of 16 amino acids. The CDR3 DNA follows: TGCGCCAGCAGCCAACCTCAACTAGCGGGGACCAATGAGCAGTTCTTC. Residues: CASSQPQLAGTNEQFF.

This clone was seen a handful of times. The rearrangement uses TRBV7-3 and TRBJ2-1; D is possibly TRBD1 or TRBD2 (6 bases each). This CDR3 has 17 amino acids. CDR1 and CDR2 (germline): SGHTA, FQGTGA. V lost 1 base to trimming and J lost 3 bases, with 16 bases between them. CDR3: CASSLNPRGPYYNEQFF. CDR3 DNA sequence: TGTGCCAGCAGCTTAAACCCTCGGGGGCCTTACTACAATGAGCAGTTCTTC.

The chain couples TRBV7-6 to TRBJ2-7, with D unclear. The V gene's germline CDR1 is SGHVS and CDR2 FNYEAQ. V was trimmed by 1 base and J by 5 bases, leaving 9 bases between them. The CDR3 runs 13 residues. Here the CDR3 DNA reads TGTGCCAGCAGCTTAGAAGTCCCACACGAGCAGTACTTC. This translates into CASSLEVPHEQYF.

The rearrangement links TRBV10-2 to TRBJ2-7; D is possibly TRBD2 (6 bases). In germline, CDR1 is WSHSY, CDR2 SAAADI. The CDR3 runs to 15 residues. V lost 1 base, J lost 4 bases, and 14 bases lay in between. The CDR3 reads CASSELGGLHYEQYF. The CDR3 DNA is TGCGCCAGCAGTGAGTTGGGGGGTCTACATTACGAGCAGTACTTC.

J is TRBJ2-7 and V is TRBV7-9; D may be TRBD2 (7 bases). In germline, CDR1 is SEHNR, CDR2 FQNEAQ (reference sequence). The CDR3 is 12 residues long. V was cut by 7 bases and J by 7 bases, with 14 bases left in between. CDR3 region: CASTRGGGEQYF. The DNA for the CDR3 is TGTGCCAGCACCAGAGGGGGAGGGGAGCAGTACTTC.

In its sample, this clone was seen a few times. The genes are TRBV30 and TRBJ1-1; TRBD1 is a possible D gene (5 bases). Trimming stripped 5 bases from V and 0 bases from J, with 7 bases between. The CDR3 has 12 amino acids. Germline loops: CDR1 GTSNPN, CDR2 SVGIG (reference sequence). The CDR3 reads CAWGHVNTEAFF. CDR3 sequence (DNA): TGTGCCTGGGGACACGTGAACACTGAAGCTTTCTTT.

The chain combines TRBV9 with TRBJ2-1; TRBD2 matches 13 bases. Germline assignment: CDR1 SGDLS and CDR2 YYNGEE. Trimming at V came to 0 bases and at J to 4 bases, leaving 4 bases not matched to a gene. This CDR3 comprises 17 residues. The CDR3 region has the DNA TGTGCCAGCAGCGTAGCGGGGACTAGCGGGGTTTACAATGAGCAGTTCTTC. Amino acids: CASSVAGTSGVYNEQFF.

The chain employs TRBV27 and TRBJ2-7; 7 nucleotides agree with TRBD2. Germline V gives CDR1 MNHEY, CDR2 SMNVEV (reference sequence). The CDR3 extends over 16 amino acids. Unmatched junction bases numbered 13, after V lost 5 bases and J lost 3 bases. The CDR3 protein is CASSTSLAAAYYEQYF. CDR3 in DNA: TGTGCCAGCAGTACCTCTCTAGCGGCCGCATACTACGAGCAGTACTTC.

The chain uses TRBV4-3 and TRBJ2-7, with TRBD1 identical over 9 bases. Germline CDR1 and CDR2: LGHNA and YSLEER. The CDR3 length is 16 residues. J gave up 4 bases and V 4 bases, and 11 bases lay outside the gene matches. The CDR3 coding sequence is TGCGCCAGCAGCCGGATCTCGGGACAGGGTGGATACGAGCAGTACTTC. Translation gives CASSRISGQGGYEQYF.

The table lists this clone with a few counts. The CDR3 loop reads CASSLRTYNEQFF. CDR3 nucleotides: TGTGCCAGCAGCTTAAGGACGTACAATGAGCAGTTCTTC. The chain is built from TRBV7-7 and TRBJ2-1, with D hard to call. There are 13 residues in the CDR3. V was cut by 2 bases and J by 4 bases, with 6 bases left in between. Germline CDR1 SSHAT, CDR2 FNYEAQ (reference sequence).

The CDR3: CASGPPGFSYNEQFF. The CDR3 DNA sequence: TGTGCTAGTGGTCCCCCGGGGTTCTCCTACAATGAGCAGTTCTTC. This chain links TRBV12-5 with TRBJ2-1, with TRBD2 as a possible D gene (5 bases). V lost 5 bases and J 0 bases, leaving 11 bases between the germline ends. Germline V lookup: CDR1 LGHNT, CDR2 FRNRAP. This CDR3 contains 15 residues.

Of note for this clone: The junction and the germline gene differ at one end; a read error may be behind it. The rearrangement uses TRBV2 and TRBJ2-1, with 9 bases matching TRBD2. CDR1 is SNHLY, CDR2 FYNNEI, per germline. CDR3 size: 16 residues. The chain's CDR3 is CASSDLAGDSCNEQFF. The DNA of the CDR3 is TGTGCCAGCAGTGACTTAGCGGGAGACTCCTGCAATGAGCAGTTCTTC. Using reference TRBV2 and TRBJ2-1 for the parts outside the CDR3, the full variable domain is EPEVTQTPSHQVTQMGQEVILRCVPISNHLYFYWYRQILGQKVEFLVSFYNNEISEKSEIFDDQFSVERPDGSNFTLKIRSTKLEDSAMYFCASSDLAGDSCNEQFFGPGTRLTVL.

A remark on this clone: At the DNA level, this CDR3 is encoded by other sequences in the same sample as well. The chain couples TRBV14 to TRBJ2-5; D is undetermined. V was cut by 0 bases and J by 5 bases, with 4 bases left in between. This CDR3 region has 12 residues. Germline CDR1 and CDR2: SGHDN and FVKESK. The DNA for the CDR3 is TGTGCCAGCAGCCAAGACTGGGAGACCCAGTACTTC. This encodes CASSQDWETQYF.

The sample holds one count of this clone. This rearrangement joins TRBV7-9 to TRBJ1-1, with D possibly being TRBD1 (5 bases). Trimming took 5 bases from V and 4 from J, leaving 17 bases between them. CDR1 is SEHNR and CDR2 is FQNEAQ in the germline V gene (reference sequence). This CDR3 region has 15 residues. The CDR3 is CASSPKGVLLTEAFF. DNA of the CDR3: TGTGCCAGCAGCCCCAAAGGGGTTCTTCTCACTGAAGCTTTCTTT. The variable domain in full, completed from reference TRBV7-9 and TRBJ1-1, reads DTGVSQNPRHKITKRGQNVTFRCDPISEHNRLYWYRQTLGQGPEFLTYFQNEAQLEKSRLLSDRFSAERPKGSFSTLEIQRTEQGDSAMYLCASSPKGVLLTEAFFGQGTRLTVV.

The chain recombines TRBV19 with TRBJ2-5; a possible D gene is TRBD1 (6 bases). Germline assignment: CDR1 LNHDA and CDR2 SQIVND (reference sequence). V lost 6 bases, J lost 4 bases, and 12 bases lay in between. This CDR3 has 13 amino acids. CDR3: CASSSGGAETQYF. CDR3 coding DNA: TGTGCCAGTAGCTCTGGGGGCGCAGAGACCCAGTACTTC.

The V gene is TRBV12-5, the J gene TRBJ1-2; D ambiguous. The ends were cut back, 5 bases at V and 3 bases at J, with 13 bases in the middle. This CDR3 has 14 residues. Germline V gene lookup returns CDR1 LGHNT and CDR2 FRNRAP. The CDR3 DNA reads TGTGCTAGTGGTCCAAACGGGGAGGACTATGGCTACACCTTC. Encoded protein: CASGPNGEDYGYTF.

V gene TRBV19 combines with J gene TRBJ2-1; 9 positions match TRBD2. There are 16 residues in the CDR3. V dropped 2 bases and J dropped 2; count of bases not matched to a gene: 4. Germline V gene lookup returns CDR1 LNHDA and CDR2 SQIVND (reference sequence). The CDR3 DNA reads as TGTGCCAGTAGTATAATTAGCGGGAGCCCCTACAATGAGCAGTTCTTC. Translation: CASSIISGSPYNEQFF.

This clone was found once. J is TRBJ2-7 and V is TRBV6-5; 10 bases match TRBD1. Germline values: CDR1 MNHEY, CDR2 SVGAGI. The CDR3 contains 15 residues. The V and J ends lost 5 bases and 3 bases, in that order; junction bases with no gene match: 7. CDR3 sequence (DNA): TGTGCCAGCAGTCAAAAGACAGGGGGCATCTACGAGCAGTACTTC. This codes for CASSQKTGGIYEQYF.

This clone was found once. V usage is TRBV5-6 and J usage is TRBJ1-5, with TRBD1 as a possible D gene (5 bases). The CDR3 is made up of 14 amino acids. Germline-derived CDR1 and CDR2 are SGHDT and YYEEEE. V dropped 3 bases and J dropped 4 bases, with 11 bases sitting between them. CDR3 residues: CASSSPKGNQPQHF. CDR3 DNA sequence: TGTGCCAGCAGCTCCCCAAAGGGGAATCAGCCCCAGCATTTT.

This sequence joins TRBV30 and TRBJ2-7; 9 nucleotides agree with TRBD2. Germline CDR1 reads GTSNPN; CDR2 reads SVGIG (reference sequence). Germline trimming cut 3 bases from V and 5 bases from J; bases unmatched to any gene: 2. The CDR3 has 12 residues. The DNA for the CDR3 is TGTGCCTGGAGCCCTAGCGGGAACGAGCAGTACTTC. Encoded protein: CAWSPSGNEQYF. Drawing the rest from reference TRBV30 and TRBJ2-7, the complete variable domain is SQTIHQWPATLVQPVGSPLSLECTVEGTSNPNLYWYRQAAGRGLQLLFYSVGIGQISSEVPQNLSASRPQDRQFILSSKKLLLSDSGFYLCAWSPSGNEQYFGPGTRLTVT.

CDR3 nucleotide sequence: TGTGCCAGCAGCTTGGAGGGTTGGATAGTGGGGACTGAAGCTTTCTTT. Translation gives CASSLEGWIVGTEAFF. The genes are TRBV5-4 and TRBJ1-1; D unclear. The CDR3 loop spans 16 amino acids. Trimming cost V 0 bases and J 5 bases, with 17 bases left between them. CDR1 SGHNT and CDR2 YYREEE come from the germline V gene (reference sequence).

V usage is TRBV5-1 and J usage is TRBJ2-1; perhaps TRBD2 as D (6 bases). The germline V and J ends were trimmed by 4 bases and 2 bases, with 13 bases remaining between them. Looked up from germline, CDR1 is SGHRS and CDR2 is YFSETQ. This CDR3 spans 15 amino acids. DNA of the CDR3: TGCGCCAGCAGCGAGCCCGGGACTGCCTACAATGAGCAGTTCTTC. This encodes CASSEPGTAYNEQFF.

CDR3 coding DNA: TGTGCCAGCAGTGAAGGGGTACAGGGGAAAGAGACCCAGTACTTC. Translated, it gives CASSEGVQGKETQYF. The chain links TRBV2 to TRBJ2-5; 7 bases are a match to TRBD1. CDR3 length: 15 residues. Germline V gene data show CDR1 as SNHLY and CDR2 as FYNNEI. Trimming at V came to 1 base and at J to 3 bases, leaving 5 bases not matched to a gene.

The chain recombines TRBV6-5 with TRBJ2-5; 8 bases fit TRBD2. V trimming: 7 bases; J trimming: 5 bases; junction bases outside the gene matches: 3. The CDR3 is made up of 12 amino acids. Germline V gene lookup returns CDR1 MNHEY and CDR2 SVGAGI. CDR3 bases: TGTGCCAGCAAGGGACTAGAGGAGACCCAGTACTTC. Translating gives CASKGLEETQYF.